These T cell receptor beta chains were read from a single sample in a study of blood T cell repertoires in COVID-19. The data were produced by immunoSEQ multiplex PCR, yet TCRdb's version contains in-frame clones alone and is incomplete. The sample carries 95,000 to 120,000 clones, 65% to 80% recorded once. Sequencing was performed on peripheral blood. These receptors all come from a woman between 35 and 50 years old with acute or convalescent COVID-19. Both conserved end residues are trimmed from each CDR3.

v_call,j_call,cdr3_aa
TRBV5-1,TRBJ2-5,ASNLLASGGKETQY
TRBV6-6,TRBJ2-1,ASGGVYEQF
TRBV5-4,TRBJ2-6,ASSRPGRSGANVLT
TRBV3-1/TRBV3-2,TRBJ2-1,ASSPLGVGGHNEQF
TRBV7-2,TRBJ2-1,ASSSAGRGGANEQF
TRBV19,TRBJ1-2,ASRTVYGYT
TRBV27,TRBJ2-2,ASRVTGALTGELF
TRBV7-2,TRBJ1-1,ASSLAAGATEAF
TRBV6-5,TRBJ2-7,ASRPGQNYYEQY
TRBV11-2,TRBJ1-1,ASSLNRDSAF
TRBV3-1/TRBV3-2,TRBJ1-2,ASSQADRGRGGYT
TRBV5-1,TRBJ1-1,ASGQGQGMNTEAF
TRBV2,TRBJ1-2,ASRSGQKHNYGYT
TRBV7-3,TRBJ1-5,ASSLIGTEEGNQPQH
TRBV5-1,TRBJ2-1,ASSWGPGLAGYNEQF
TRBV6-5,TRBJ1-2,ASSYSQGAYGYT
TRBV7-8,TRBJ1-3,ASSSDRVYRNTIY
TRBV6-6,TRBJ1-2,AAGQGRNYGYT
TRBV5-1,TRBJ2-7,ASTSGGLSSYEQY
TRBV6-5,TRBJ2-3,ASSSRGGLTDTQY
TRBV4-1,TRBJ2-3,ASSQLTWGEDTQY
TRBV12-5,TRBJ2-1,ASGSTSGTGGFNEQF
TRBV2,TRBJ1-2,ASTRDRVQGYT
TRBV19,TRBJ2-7,ASSPEDRGSYEQY
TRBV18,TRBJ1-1,ASSPMTGKNTEAF
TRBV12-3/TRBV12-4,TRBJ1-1,ASSLRGSTEAF
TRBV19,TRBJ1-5,ASSIDLQYNQPQH
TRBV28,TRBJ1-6,ASRYRGGDSPLH
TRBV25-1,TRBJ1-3,ASSLGNTIY
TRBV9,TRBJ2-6,ASSESSVRGANVLT
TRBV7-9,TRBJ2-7,ASSSTDMGLPFYEQY
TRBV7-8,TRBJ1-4,ASSRQRLEYEKLF
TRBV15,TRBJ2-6,ATSRGAGVGSGANVLT
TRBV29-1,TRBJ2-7,SVQRGRGYEQY
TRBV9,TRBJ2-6,ASSVGDRGGANVLT
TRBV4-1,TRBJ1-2,ASSQARGQHYGYT